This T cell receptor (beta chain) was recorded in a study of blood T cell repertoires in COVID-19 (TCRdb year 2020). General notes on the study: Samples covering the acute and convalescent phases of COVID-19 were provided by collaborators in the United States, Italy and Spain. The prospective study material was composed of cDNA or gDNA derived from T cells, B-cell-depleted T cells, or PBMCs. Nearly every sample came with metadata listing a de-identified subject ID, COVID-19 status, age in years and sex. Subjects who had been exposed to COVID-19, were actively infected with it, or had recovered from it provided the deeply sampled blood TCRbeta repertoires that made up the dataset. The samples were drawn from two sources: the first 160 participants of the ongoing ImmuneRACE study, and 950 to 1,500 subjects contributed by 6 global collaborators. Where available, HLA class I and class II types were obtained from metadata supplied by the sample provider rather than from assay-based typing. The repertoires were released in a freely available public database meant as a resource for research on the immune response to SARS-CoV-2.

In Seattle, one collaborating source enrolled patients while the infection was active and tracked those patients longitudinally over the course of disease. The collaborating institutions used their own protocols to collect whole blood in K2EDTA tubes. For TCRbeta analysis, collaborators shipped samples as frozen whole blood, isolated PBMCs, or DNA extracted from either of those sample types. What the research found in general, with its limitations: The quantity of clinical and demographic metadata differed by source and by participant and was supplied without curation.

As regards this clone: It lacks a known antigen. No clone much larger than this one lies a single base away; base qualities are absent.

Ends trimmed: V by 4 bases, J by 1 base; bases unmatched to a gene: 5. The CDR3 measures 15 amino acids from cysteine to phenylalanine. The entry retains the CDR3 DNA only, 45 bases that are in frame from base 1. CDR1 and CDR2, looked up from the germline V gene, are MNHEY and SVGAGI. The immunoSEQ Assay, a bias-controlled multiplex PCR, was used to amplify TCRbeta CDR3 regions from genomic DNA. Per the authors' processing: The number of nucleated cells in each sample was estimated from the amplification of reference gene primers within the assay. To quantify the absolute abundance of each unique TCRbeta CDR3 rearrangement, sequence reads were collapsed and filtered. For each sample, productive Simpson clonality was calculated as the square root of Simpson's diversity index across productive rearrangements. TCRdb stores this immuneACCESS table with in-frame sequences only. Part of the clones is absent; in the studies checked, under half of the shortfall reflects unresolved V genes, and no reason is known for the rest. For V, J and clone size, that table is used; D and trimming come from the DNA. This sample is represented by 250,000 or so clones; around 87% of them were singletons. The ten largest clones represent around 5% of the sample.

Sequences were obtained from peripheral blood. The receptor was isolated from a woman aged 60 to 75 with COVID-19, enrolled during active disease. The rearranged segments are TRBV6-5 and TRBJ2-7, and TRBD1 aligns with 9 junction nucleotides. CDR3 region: CASSSNRGRSYEQYF. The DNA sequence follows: TGTGCCAGCAGTTCGAACAGGGGGCGTTCCTACGAGCAGTACTTC.